This entry lists 30 T cell receptor beta chains sequenced from one sample in a study of CD8 T cells in ankylosing spondylitis. Study outcomes and limitations: Within ankylosing spondylitis blood, a TCR beta motif made up of roughly eight highly homologous variants appeared to be characteristic.

For these receptors, no antigen is known. TCRdb re-called the 5' RACE reads through MiXCR, storing one row per CDR3 protein. Of around 440,000 distinct CDR3 sequences in the sample, 17% were seen once. The sample was blood, either unsorted or a sorted T cell fraction (not recorded which). The receptors stem from a male donor with ankylosing spondylitis.

The chain links TRBV20-1 to TRBJ2-3; D remains ambiguous. Deletions cut 1 base from V and 3 bases from J, with 8 bases between. Germline CDR1 and CDR2: DFQATT and SNEGSKA (reference sequence). The CDR3 covers 13 residues. The CDR3 region has the DNA TGCAGTGCTAGAGGTTCCGGTACAGATACGCAGTATTTT. Translation gives CSARGSGTDTQYF.

The chain is built from TRBV6-5 and TRBJ2-1; D is uncertain. From germline, CDR1 is MNHEY and CDR2 SVGAGI. Trimming took off 2 bases at V and 0 bases at J, with 8 bases between the two ends. This CDR3 has 15 amino acids. The CDR3 region is CASSYGKSSYNEQFF. The CDR3 DNA follows: TGTGCCAGCAGTTACGGCAAGAGCTCCTACAATGAGCAGTTCTTC.

CDR3 in DNA: TGTGCCAGCAGACTCTCCGGTGGCACCGGGGAGCTGTTTTTT. As protein: CASRLSGGTGELFF. This chain uses TRBV11-1 with TRBJ2-2; D is ambiguous. This CDR3 region has 14 residues. CDR1 and CDR2 (germline): SGHAT, FQDESV (reference sequence). The V gene lost 6 bases and the J gene lost 4 bases, with 12 bases spanning the gap.

The V call is TRBV4-1, the J call TRBJ1-5, with a tentative D call TRBD1 (5 bases). Germline lookup yields CDR1 MGHRA and CDR2 YSYEKL. V lost 0 bases, J lost 9 bases, and 18 bases lay in between. This CDR3 has 16 amino acids. The CDR3 here is CASSQEGGAYQGPQHF. CDR3 nucleotide sequence: TGCGCCAGCAGCCAAGAGGGAGGCGCTTATCAGGGGCCCCAGCATTTT.

The table lists this clonotype with many counts. The chain has TRBV15 and TRBJ1-4; D perhaps matches TRBD1 (6 bases). The germline gives CDR1 LNHNV, CDR2 YYDKDF (reference sequence). The CDR3 runs 14 residues. Between the trimmed V and J ends, which lost 7 bases and 13 bases, there was a span of 22 bases. CDR3 protein: CATMADSLKSGLFF. DNA for the CDR3: TGTGCCACCATGGCGGACAGCCTTAAGTCCGGACTGTTTTTT.

V usage is TRBV4-2 and J usage is TRBJ1-5, with D perhaps matching TRBD1 (5 bases). The CDR3 sequence is 14 residues long. V was pared by 2 bases and J by 8 bases, with 13 bases between. CDR1 and CDR2 (germline): LGHNA, YNFKEQ. Here the CDR3 reads CASSQSVGGEPQHF. The CDR3 DNA reads TGTGCCAGCAGCCAATCGGTGGGGGGAGAGCCCCAGCATTTT.

This clonotype occurred a few times. The rearrangement links TRBV7-6 to TRBJ2-1; D is unresolved. Germline loops: CDR1 SGHVS, CDR2 FNYEAQ. V was trimmed by 6 bases and J by 5 bases, leaving 14 bases between them. This CDR3 comprises 14 residues. CDR3 loop: CASSSPYGDNEQFF. The CDR3 nucleotides are TGTGCCAGCAGTTCCCCATATGGGGACAATGAGCAGTTCTTC. The entire variable domain, with the rest obtained from reference TRBV7-6 and TRBJ2-1, is as follows: GAGVSQSPRYKVTKRGQDVALRCDPISGHVSLYWYRQALGQGPEFLTYFNYEAQQDKSGLPNDRFSAERPEGSISTLTIQRTEQRDSAMYRCASSSPYGDNEQFFGPGTRLTVL.

This chain links TRBV5-8 with TRBJ2-7; 7 nucleotides align to TRBD1. The CDR3 extends over 14 amino acids. V gave up 2 bases and J gave up 6 bases; unmatched junction bases: 8. Germline V gives CDR1 SGHTS, CDR2 YDEGEE. The DNA of the CDR3 is TGTGCCAGCAGCTTTAGAGGAGACAGGGTCGAGCAGTACTTC. Translated, it gives CASSFRGDRVEQYF.

The CDR3 bases are TGTGCCAGCTCACCAGCCGGGCAGGGTGGCTACACCTTC. This translates into CASSPAGQGGYTF. J is TRBJ1-2 and V is TRBV18, with D tentatively TRBD1 (5 bases). V gave up 2 bases and J gave up 7 bases, with 11 bases separating them. Looked up from germline, CDR1 is KGHSH and CDR2 is LQKENI. The CDR3 is 13 amino acids.

This clonotype has only a few counts. The V and J genes are TRBV21-1 and TRBJ2-4; the table gives TRBD1 as D, unverified against the DNA. TRBV21-1 is deemed a pseudogene. CDR3 length equals 17 residues. CDR3 protein: CASSKVVRDRGGNIQYF. The CDR3 DNA reads TGTGCCAGCAGCAAAGTCGTTCGGGACAGGGGTGGGAACATTCAGTACTTC.

The rearrangement links TRBV6-2 or TRBV6-3 to TRBJ2-7; tentative D call: TRBD1 (6 bases). Trimming removed 2 bases at V and 3 bases at J, with 8 bases between. Germline CDR1 and CDR2: MNHEY and SVGEGT. This CDR3 spans 13 amino acids. The CDR3 loop reads CASSYLRGYEQYF. As DNA, the CDR3 is TGTGCCAGCAGTTACCTCAGGGGCTACGAGCAGTACTTC.

The V and J genes are TRBV15 and TRBJ2-7; weak D call: TRBD2 (5 bases). V lost 0 bases, J lost 3 bases, and 9 bases lay in between. This CDR3 region has 14 residues. CDR1 LNHNV and CDR2 YYDKDF come from the germline V gene (reference sequence). The CDR3 DNA follows: TGTGCCACCAGCAGAGATTCCGGGGACTACGAGCAGTACTTC. It is translated as CATSRDSGDYEQYF. The complete variable domain, with remaining parts taken from reference TRBV15 and TRBJ2-7, reads DAMVIQNPRYQVTQFGKPVTLSCSQTLNHNVMYWYQQKSSQAPKLLFHYYDKDFNNEADTPDNFQSRRPNTSFCFLDIRSPGLGDTAMYLCATSRDSGDYEQYFGPGTRLTVT.

This clonotype was observed at least ten times. V gene TRBV6-2 or TRBV6-3 combines with J gene TRBJ2-1; the D call may be TRBD1 or TRBD2 (5 bases each). V gave up 2 bases and J gave up 8 bases, with 16 bases separating them. The CDR3 covers 15 residues. In germline, CDR1 is MNHEY, CDR2 SVGEGT. The CDR3 DNA follows: TGTGCCAGCAGTTACGACCGCCTCGTGGGGGATGAGCAGTTCTTC. This codes for CASSYDRLVGDEQFF.

This clonotype was observed a few times. The chain uses TRBV28 and TRBJ2-1, with D maybe TRBD2 (6 bases). Per germline, CDR1 MDHEN and CDR2 SYDVKM. This CDR3 is built from 15 residues. V was trimmed by 5 bases and J by 0 bases, leaving 11 bases between them. CDR3 sequence reads: CASSQGLSSYNEQFF. CDR3 sequence (DNA): TGTGCCAGCAGTCAGGGACTCTCCTCCTACAATGAGCAGTTCTTC.

This sequence joins TRBV19 and TRBJ2-4; perhaps TRBD1 as D (6 bases). The CDR3 is made up of 17 amino acids. CDR1 is LNHDA and CDR2 is SQIVND in the germline V gene (reference sequence). V dropped 4 bases and J dropped 1 base, with 17 bases sitting between them. This chain's CDR3 is CASSRGRQVEAKNIQYF. In nucleotides, the CDR3 is TGTGCCAGTAGTAGAGGAAGACAGGTTGAGGCCAAAAACATTCAGTACTTC.

This clonotype was observed many times. J is TRBJ2-3 and V is TRBV5-6; D remains ambiguous. The CDR3 consists of 15 residues. Trimming shortened V by 6 bases and J by 1 base, and 15 bases separated the two germline ends. Germline CDR1 reads SGHDT; CDR2 reads YYEEEE. The CDR3 loop reads CASTNLAWGTDTQYF. CDR3 sequence (DNA): TGTGCCAGCACCAACTTAGCCTGGGGCACAGATACGCAGTATTTT.

This clonotype was found a few times. The rearrangement links TRBV4-1 to TRBJ1-1; the D is unclear. V gave up 0 bases and J gave up 0 bases, with 11 bases separating them. The germline V gene encodes CDR1 MGHRA and CDR2 YSYEKL. The CDR3 is made up of 16 amino acids. CDR3 residues: CASSQDRSPLNTEAFF. As DNA, the CDR3 is TGCGCCAGCAGCCAAGACCGGTCTCCCTTGAACACTGAAGCTTTCTTT.

The chain has TRBV6-2 or TRBV6-3 and TRBJ2-1; weak D call: TRBD2 (6 bases). The length of the CDR3 is 19 residues. The V gene's germline CDR1 is MNHEY and CDR2 SVGEGT. Trimming left V 0 bases short and J 4 bases short, with 22 bases between. CDR3 amino acids: CASSYSLRRVAVQYNEQFF. In nucleotides, the CDR3 is TGTGCCAGCAGTTACTCGCTCCGTCGGGTAGCGGTCCAGTACAATGAGCAGTTCTTC.

This clonotype was detected ten times or more. The CDR3 nucleotides read TGTGCCAGCACCGCCAGACGGAATACGCAGTATTTT. It codes for CASTARRNTQYF. This sequence joins TRBV12-3 or TRBV12-4 and TRBJ2-3; D unresolved. The CDR3 sequence is 12 residues long. The V end lost 7 bases, the J end lost 7 bases, and 12 bases lay between the germline ends.

The rearrangement uses TRBV3-1 and TRBJ1-1; D might be TRBD1 (5 bases). Between the trimmed V and J ends, which lost 1 base and 4 bases, there was a span of 16 bases. CDR3 length equals 16 residues. Germline-derived CDR1 and CDR2 are LGHDT and YNNKEL (reference sequence). CDR3 nucleotide sequence: TGTGCCAGCAGCCAAGGAAACGTGGGGGTTAGCACTGAAGCTTTCTTT. Its protein is CASSQGNVGVSTEAFF.

V and J are TRBV5-1 and TRBJ2-2; the D is unclear. The CDR3 runs to 14 residues. Germline CDR1 and CDR2: SGHRS and YFSETQ. V lost 2 bases and J 5 bases, leaving 10 bases between the germline ends. The CDR3 region has the DNA TGCGCCAGCAGCTTTCTTGTCGGTACCGGGGAGCTGTTTTTT. Amino acid sequence: CASSFLVGTGELFF.

V usage is TRBV5-1 and J usage is TRBJ2-1, with 10 bases lining up with TRBD2. V was clipped by 9 bases and J by 9 bases; unmatched bases: 15. There are 15 residues in the CDR3. The germline CDR1 and CDR2 sequences are SGHRS and YFSETQ. This CDR3 is CATKTSGFVSGEQFF. The CDR3 DNA sequence: TGCGCCACTAAGACTAGCGGGTTCGTCAGCGGTGAGCAGTTCTTC.

In this sample, this clonotype turned up once. The rearrangement joins TRBV7-9 to TRBJ2-5; TRBD2 matches 14 bases. V lost 3 bases and J lost 5; bases outside the gene matches: 2. The CDR3 totals 15 residues. CDR1 and CDR2 from the germline V gene are SEHNR and FQNEAQ (reference sequence). In nucleotides, the CDR3 is TGTGCCAGCAGCTTTGGGACTAGCGGGAGTGAGACCCAGTACTTC. As protein: CASSFGTSGSETQYF.

Only a few counts were recorded for this clonotype. The chain's CDR3 is CASSRLLGLQETQYF. DNA for the CDR3: TGTGCCAGCAGCCGGCTCCTGGGACTACAAGAGACCCAGTACTTC. V is TRBV7-9 and J is TRBJ2-5; TRBD2 aligns across 7 bases. CDR3 length: 15 residues. The J segment lost 2 bases and the V segment lost 5 bases, leaving 8 bases of the junction unmatched. Germline V gives CDR1 SEHNR, CDR2 FQNEAQ (reference sequence).

J is TRBJ2-3 and V is TRBV6-5, with 8 bases fitting TRBD2. Losses at the gene ends were 3 bases for V and 2 bases for J; bases not matched to a gene: 1. Germline V gives CDR1 MNHEY, CDR2 SVGAGI. The CDR3 loop spans 14 amino acids. CDR3 amino acids: CASSYSGATDTQYF. DNA for the CDR3: TGTGCCAGCAGTTATAGCGGGGCCACAGATACGCAGTATTTT.

This clonotype was seen more than once but under ten times. The V and J genes are TRBV24-1 and TRBJ2-2, with 7 bases matching TRBD2. The V and J ends lost 0 bases and 1 base, in that order; junction bases with no gene match: 10. CDR1 and CDR2 from the germline V gene are KGHDR and SFDVKD. This CDR3 has 19 residues. CDR3 nucleotide sequence: TGTGCCACCAGTGATTTGCCTAGCCTTGGCGGGAGGAACACCGGGGAGCTGTTTTTT. Protein sequence: CATSDLPSLGGRNTGELFF.

This clonotype appeared a few times. The chain couples TRBV5-1 to TRBJ2-3; TRBD2 aligns across 10 bases. Trimming removed 4 bases from V and 2 bases from J; junction bases left unmatched: 10. The CDR3 is 17 amino acids. Germline V gene lookup returns CDR1 SGHRS and CDR2 YFSETQ. CDR3 nucleotides: TGCGCCAGCAGCCCTATACCGGGACTAGCGAACACAGATACGCAGTATTTT. Its translation: CASSPIPGLANTDTQYF. The full variable domain, its missing parts supplied by reference TRBV5-1 and TRBJ2-3, is KAGVTQTPRYLIKTRGQQVTLSCSPISGHRSVSWYQQTPGQGLQFLFEYFSETQRNKGNFPGRFSGRQFSNSRSEMNVSTLELGDSALYLCASSPIPGLANTDTQYFGPGTRLTVL.

The chain employs TRBV7-9 and TRBJ2-2; TRBD1 is a possible D gene (6 bases). Trimming took off 5 bases at V and 5 bases at J, with 12 bases between the two ends. This CDR3 spans 14 amino acids. CDR1 is SEHNR and CDR2 is FQNEAQ in the germline V gene (reference sequence). As DNA, the CDR3 is TGTGCCAGCAGCGCCAGCGGACAGACCGGGGAGCTGTTTTTT. Amino acid sequence: CASSASGQTGELFF.

This clonotype showed up many times. V usage is TRBV3-1 and J usage is TRBJ1-1; D is possibly TRBD1 (5 bases). Trimming pared 3 bases from V and 3 bases from J, leaving 8 bases between. The V gene's germline CDR1 is LGHDT and CDR2 YNNKEL (reference sequence). The CDR3 is made up of 13 amino acids. As DNA, the CDR3 is TGTGCCAGCAGCCATGGAGGGGACACTGAAGCTTTCTTT. Translation gives CASSHGGDTEAFF.

This clonotype was seen more than once but under ten times. CDR3 amino acids: CASSFQQGVSTGELFF. Written as DNA, the CDR3 is TGTGCCAGCAGTTTCCAACAGGGAGTGAGCACCGGGGAGCTGTTTTTT. The chain recombines TRBV12-3 or TRBV12-4 with TRBJ2-2; the D gene is possibly TRBD1 (6 bases). The germline V and J ends were trimmed by 3 bases and 4 bases, with 15 bases remaining between them. The CDR3 has 16 amino acids.